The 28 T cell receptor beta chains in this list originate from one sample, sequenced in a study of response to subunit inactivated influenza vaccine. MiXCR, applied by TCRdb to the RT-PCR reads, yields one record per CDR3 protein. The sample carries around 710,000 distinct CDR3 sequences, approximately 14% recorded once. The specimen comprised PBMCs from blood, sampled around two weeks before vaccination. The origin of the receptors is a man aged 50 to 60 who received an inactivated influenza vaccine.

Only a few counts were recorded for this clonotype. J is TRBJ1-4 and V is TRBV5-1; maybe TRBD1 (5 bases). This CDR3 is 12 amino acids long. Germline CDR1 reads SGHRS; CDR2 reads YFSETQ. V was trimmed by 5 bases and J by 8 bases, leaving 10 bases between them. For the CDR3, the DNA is TGCGCCAGCAGGGGACCGGAGGAAAAACTGTTTTTT. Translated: CASRGPEEKLFF.

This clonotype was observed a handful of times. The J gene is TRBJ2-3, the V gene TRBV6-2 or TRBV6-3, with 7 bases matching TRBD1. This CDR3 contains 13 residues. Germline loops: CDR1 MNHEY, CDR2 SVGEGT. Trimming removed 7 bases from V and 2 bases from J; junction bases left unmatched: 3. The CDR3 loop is CASNRGDTDTQYF. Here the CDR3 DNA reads TGTGCCAGCAACAGGGGCGACACAGATACGCAGTATTTT.

The CDR3 region has the DNA TGTGCCAGCAGCCAGAGACAGGGAGGAAACACCATATATTTT. Translation: CASSQRQGGNTIYF. The V call is TRBV7-2, the J call TRBJ1-3; TRBD1 aligns across 7 bases. The germline gives CDR1 SGHTA, CDR2 FQGNSA. The junction had 5 bases not matched to a gene; V was cut back by 5 bases and J by 4 bases. This CDR3 has 14 residues.

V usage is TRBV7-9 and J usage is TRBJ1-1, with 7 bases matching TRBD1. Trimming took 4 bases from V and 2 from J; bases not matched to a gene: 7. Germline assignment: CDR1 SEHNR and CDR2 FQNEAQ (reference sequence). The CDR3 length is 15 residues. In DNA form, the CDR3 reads TGTGCCAGCAGCTCAGCCGGGACAGACAACACTGAAGCTTTCTTT. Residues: CASSSAGTDNTEAFF.

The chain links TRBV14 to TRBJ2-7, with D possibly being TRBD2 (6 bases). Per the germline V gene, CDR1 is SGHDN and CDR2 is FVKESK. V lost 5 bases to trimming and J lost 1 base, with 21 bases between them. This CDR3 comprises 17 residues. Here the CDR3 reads CASSGVDRGKLSYEQYF. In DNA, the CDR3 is TGTGCCAGCAGCGGAGTCGATCGGGGGAAATTGTCCTACGAGCAGTACTTC. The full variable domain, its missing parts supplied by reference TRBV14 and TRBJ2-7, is EAGVTQFPSHSVIEKGQTVTLRCDPISGHDNLYWYRRVMGKEIKFLLHFVKESKQDESGMPNNRFLAERTGGTYSTLKVQPAELEDSGVYFCASSGVDRGKLSYEQYFGPGTRLTVT.

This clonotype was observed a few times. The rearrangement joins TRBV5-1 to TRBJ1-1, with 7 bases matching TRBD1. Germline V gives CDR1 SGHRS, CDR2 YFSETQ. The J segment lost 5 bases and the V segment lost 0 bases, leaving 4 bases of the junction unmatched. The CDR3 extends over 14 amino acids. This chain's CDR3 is CASSLEATGTEAFF. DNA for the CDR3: TGCGCCAGCAGCTTGGAAGCGACAGGGACTGAAGCTTTCTTT.

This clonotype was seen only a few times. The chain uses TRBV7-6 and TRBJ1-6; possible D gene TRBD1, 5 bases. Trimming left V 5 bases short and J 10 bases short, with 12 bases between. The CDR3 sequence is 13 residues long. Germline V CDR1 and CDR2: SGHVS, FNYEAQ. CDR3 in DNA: TGTGCCAGCAGCCACGCGGGACGGTCACCCCTCCACTTT. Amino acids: CASSHAGRSPLHF.

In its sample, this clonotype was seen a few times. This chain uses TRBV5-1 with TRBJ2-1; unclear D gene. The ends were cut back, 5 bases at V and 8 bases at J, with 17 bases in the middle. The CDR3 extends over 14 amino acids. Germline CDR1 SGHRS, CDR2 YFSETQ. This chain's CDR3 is CASRPTTSADEQFF. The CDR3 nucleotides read TGCGCCAGCAGACCCACTACCAGCGCCGATGAGCAGTTCTTC. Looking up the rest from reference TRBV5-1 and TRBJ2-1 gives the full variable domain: KAGVTQTPRYLIKTRGQQVTLSCSPISGHRSVSWYQQTPGQGLQFLFEYFSETQRNKGNFPGRFSGRQFSNSRSEMNVSTLELGDSALYLCASRPTTSADEQFFGPGTRLTVL.

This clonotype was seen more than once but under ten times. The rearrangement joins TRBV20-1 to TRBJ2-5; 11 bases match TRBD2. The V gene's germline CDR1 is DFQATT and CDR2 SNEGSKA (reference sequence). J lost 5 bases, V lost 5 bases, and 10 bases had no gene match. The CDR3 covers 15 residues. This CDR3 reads CSAYPSGRQGETQYF. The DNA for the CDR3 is TGCAGTGCTTATCCTAGCGGGAGGCAGGGGGAGACCCAGTACTTC.

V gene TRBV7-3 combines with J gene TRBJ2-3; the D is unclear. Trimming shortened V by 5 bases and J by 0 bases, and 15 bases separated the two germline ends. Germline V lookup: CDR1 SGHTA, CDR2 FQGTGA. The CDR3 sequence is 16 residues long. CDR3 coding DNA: TGTGCCAGCAGCCCGAGAGGCAGCCTCAGCACAGATACGCAGTATTTT. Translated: CASSPRGSLSTDTQYF.

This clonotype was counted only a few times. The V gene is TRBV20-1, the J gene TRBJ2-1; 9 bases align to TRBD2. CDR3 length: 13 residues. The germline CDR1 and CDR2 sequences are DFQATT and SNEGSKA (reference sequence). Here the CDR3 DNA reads TGCAGCGCCAGCGGGGGGCTCGATAATGAGCAGTTCTTC. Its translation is CSASGGLDNEQFF.

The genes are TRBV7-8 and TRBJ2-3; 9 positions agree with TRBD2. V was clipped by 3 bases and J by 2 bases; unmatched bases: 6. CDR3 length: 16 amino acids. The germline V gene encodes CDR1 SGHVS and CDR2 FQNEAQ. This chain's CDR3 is CASSFLLAGSTDTQYF. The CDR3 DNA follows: TGTGCCAGCAGCTTTCTACTAGCGGGTTCCACAGATACGCAGTATTTT.

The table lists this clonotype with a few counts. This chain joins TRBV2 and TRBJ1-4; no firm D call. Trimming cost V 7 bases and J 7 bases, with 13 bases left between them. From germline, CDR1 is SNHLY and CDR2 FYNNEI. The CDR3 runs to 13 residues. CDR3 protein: CASTVGRIEKLFF. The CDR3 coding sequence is TGTGCCAGCACCGTGGGCAGGATTGAAAAACTGTTTTTT.

The CDR3 DNA follows: TGTGCCAGCAGTTTATCGGATGGGACAGGGGTTGAAAAACTGTTTTTT. Protein: CASSLSDGTGVEKLFF. This chain connects TRBV27 to TRBJ1-4; TRBD1 agrees at 10 bases. Trimming cost V 0 bases and J 7 bases; bases outside gene matches: 5. CDR1 is MNHEY and CDR2 is SMNVEV in the germline V gene (reference sequence). The CDR3 consists of 16 residues.

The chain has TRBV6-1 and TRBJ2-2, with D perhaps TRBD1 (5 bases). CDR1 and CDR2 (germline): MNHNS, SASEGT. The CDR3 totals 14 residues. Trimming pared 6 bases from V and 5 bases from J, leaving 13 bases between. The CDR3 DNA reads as TGTGCCAGCAGGGACGCAGGGCGGACCGGGGAGCTGTTTTTT. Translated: CASRDAGRTGELFF.

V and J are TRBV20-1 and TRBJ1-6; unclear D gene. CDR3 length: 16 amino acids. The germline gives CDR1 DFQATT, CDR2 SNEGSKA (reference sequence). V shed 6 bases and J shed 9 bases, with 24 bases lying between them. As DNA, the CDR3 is TGCAGTGCGGCCCCGAGCTTAAACCCCTACGGTTCACCCCTCCACTTT. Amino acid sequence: CSAAPSLNPYGSPLHF.

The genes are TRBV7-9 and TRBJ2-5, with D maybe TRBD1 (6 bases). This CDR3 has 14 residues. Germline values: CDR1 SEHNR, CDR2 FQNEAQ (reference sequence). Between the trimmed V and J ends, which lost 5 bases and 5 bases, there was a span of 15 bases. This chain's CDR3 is CASSAIQGTETQYF. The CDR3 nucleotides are TGTGCCAGCAGCGCAATTCAGGGGACGGAGACCCAGTACTTC.

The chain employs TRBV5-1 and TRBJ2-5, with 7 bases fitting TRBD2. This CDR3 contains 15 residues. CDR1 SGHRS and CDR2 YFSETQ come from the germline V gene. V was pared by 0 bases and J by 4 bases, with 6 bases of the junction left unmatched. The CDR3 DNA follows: TGCGCCAGCAGCTTGGATGCAGGGAGGGGAGAGACCCAGTACTTC. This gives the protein CASSLDAGRGETQYF.

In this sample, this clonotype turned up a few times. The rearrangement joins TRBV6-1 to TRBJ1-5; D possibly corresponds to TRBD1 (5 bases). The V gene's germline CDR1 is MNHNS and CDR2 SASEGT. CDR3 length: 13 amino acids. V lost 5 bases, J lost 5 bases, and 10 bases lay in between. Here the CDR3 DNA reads TGTGCCAGCAGTAGGGGAGGGGATCAGCCCCAGCATTTT. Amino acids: CASSRGGDQPQHF.

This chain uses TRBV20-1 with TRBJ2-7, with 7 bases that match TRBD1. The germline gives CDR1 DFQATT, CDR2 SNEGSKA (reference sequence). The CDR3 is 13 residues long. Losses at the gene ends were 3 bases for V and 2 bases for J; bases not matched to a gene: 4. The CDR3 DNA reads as TGCAGTGCTAGTCGAGACAGGGCCTACGAGCAGTACTTC. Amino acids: CSASRDRAYEQYF.

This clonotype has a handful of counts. The CDR3: CASSKMRLRIGEDTQYF. CDR3 sequence (DNA): TGTGCCAGCAGCAAAATGCGGTTGAGGATTGGGGAGGATACGCAGTATTTT. This sequence joins TRBV21-1 and TRBJ2-3; TRBD2, the D gene given by the table, was not confirmed from the DNA. TRBV21-1 is a known pseudogene. The CDR3 extends over 17 amino acids.

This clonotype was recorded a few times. The CDR3 loop is CASRGRRGQNTEAFF. CDR3 nucleotides: TGTGCCAGCAGGGGGAGACGTGGACAGAACACTGAAGCTTTCTTT. The rearrangement links TRBV12-3 or TRBV12-4 to TRBJ1-1; D possibly corresponds to TRBD1 (5 bases). The CDR3 consists of 15 residues. Trimming stripped 6 bases from V and 1 base from J, with 15 bases between.

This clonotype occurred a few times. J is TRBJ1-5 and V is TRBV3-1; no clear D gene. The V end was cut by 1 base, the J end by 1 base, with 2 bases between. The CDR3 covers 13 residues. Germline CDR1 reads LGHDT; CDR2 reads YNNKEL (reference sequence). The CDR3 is CASSQVSNQPQHF. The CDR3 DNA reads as TGTGCCAGCAGCCAAGTGAGCAATCAGCCCCAGCATTTT. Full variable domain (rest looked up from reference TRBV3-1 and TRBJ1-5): DTAVSQTPKYLVTQMGNDKSIKCEQNLGHDTMYWYKQDSKKFLKIMFSYNNKELIINETVPNRFSPKSPDKAHLNLHINSLELGDSAVYFCASSQVSNQPQHFGDGTRLSIL.

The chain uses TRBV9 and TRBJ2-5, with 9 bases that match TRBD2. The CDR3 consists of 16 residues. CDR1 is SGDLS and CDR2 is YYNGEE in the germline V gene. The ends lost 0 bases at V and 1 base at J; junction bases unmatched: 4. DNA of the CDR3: TGTGCCAGCAGCGTAGCTTTGCGGGAGGGCCAAGAGACCCAGTACTTC. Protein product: CASSVALREGQETQYF. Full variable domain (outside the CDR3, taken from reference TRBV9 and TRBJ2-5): DSGVTQTPKHLITATGQRVTLRCSPRSGDLSVYWYQQSLDQGLQFLIQYYNGEERAKGNILERFSAQQFPDLHSELNLSSLELGDSALYFCASSVALREGQETQYFGPGTRLLVL.

The CDR3 DNA reads as TGTGCCAGCAGTCAAGGGGCCAGCCTGAACACTGAAGCTTTCTTT. As protein: CASSQGASLNTEAFF. The chain employs TRBV7-9 and TRBJ1-1, with TRBD1 as a possible D gene (5 bases). CDR1 and CDR2 (germline): SEHNR, FQNEAQ (reference sequence). V dropped 6 bases and J dropped 0 bases, with 14 bases sitting between them. CDR3 length equals 15 residues.

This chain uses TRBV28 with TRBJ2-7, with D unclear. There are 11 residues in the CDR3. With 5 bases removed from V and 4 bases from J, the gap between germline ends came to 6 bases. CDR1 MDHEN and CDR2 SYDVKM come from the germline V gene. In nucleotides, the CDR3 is TGTGCCAGCAGTGCTCAGTACGAGCAGTACTTC. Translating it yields CASSAQYEQYF.

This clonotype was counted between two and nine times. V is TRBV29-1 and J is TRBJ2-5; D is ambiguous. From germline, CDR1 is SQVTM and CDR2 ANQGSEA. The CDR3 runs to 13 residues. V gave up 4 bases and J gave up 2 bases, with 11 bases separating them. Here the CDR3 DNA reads TGCAGCGTTGCCCACGACATGCAAGAGACCCAGTACTTC. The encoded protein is CSVAHDMQETQYF.

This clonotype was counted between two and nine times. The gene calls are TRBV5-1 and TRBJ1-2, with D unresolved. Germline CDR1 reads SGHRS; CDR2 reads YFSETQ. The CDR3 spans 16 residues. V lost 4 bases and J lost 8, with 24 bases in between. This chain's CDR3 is CASSPNPGDPTDGYTF. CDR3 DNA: TGCGCCAGCAGCCCTAATCCCGGGGATCCGACGGACGGCTACACCTTC.